A single sample gave rise to the 5 T cell receptor beta chains below, sequenced in a study of blood T cell repertoires in COVID-19 (dated by TCRdb to the early 2020s). Receptor amplification or capture employed the immunoSEQ multiplex PCR assay. The source is immuneACCESS, and TCRdb retained only in-frame sequences with V and J called. Part of the clones is not carried over; for the studies checked, unresolved V genes explain less than half of this, and the remainder is unexplained. This sample has 200,000 to 300,000 clones in its table, and approximately 80% of those were observed once. The ten largest clones represent about 9.1% of the sample. Sample: peripheral blood. These receptors were taken from a human donor in a cohort sampled during active COVID-19.

This clone was observed once. This chain connects TRBV19 to TRBJ2-2; 7 bases line up with TRBD2. CDR1 and CDR2 from the germline V gene are LNHDA and SQIVND (reference sequence). The CDR3 totals 15 residues. V lost 7 bases to trimming and J lost 8 bases; unmatched junction nucleotides: 13. CDR3 residues: CASTGDYPTEGELFF. CDR3 DNA sequence: TGTGCCAGTACCGGGGACTACCCTACGGAGGGGGAGCTGTTTTTT. Filled out from reference TRBV19 and TRBJ2-2, the complete variable domain reads DGGITQSPKYLFRKEGQNVTLSCEQNLNHDAMYWYRQDPGQGLRLIYYSQIVNDFQKGDIAEGYSVSREKKESFPLTVTSAQKNPTAFYLCASTGDYPTEGELFFGEGSRLTVL.

The chain links TRBV7-2 to TRBJ2-1; the match to TRBD2 covers 9 bases. CDR3 length equals 16 residues. The ends lost 1 base at V and 2 bases at J; junction bases unmatched: 3. In germline, CDR1 is SGHTA, CDR2 FQGNSA. The CDR3 bases are TGTGCCAGCAGCTTAGGTCGCGGGAGGGCCTACAATGAGCAGTTCTTC. It codes for CASSLGRGRAYNEQFF.

The rearrangement links TRBV2 to TRBJ2-1; 10 bases match TRBD2. The CDR3 length is 16 residues. V lost 7 bases to trimming and J lost 7 bases; unmatched junction nucleotides: 13. Germline assignment: CDR1 SNHLY and CDR2 FYNNEI. CDR3 sequence: CASNLGGSGGLNEQFF. CDR3 sequence (DNA): TGTGCCAGCAACCTCGGAGGTAGCGGGGGGTTGAATGAGCAGTTCTTC.

The chain links TRBV5-1 to TRBJ2-3; 15 bases align to TRBD2. This CDR3 comprises 16 residues. CDR1 is SGHRS and CDR2 is YFSETQ in the germline V gene. The V and J ends lost 4 bases and 4 bases, in that order; junction bases with no gene match: 4. For the CDR3, the DNA is TGCGCCAGCAGCCCTAGGACTAGCGGGGGGGCAGATACGCAGTATTTT. It yields the protein CASSPRTSGGADTQYF.

This clone was observed a handful of times. V gene TRBV24-1 combines with J gene TRBJ2-3; D not resolved. Germline CDR1 is KGHDR and CDR2 is SFDVKD. The CDR3 is 15 residues long. V was cut by 3 bases and J by 2 bases, with 11 bases left in between. The CDR3 loop is CATSDVTLLTDTQYF. The CDR3 bases are TGTGCCACCAGTGATGTGACACTGCTCACAGATACGCAGTATTTT.